The entry below describes one T cell receptor (beta chain). The CDR3 is 13 amino acids. V lost 3 bases and J 10 bases, leaving 12 bases between the germline ends. Germline V gene sequence: CDR1 MGHRA, CDR2 YSYEKL. This sample is part of a study of cytotoxic CD8 clonotypes in ibrutinib-treated CLL. TCRdb keeps only in-frame clones here, not all; method: immunoSEQ multiplex PCR. The sample records about 130,000 clones, 70% to 90% being singletons. The TCR sequence derives from a human donor with chronic lymphocytic leukemia. This chain uses TRBV4-1 with TRBJ1-4; possible D gene TRBD1, 5 bases. Sample: PBMCs, taken after 24 months of ibrutinib treatment. CDR3: CASSHPGGGKLFF. As DNA, the CDR3 is TGCGCCAGCAGCCACCCTGGGGGGGGAAAACTGTTTTTT.